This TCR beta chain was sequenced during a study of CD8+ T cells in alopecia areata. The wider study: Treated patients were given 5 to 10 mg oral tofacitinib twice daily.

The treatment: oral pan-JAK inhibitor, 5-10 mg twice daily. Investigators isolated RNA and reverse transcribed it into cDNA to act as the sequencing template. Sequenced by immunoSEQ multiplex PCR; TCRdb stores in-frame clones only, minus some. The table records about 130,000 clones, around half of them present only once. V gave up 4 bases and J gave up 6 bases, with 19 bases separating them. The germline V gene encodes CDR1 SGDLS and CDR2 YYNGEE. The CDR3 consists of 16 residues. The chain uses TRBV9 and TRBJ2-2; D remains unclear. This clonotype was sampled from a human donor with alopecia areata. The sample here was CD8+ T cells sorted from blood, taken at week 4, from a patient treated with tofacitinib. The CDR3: CASSPRVAFAAGELFF. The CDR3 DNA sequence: TGTGCCAGCAGCCCGAGAGTTGCGTTCGCGGCCGGGGAGCTGTTTTTT. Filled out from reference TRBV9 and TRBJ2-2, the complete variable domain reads DSGVTQTPKHLITATGQRVTLRCSPRSGDLSVYWYQQSLDQGLQFLIQYYNGEERAKGNILERFSAQQFPDLHSELNLSSLELGDSALYFCASSPRVAFAAGELFFGEGSRLTVL.